This T cell receptor beta chain was obtained from a study of tissue T cells after allogeneic stem cell transplantation (dated by TCRdb to between 2020 and 2023). Context from the whole study: When multiple samples of a tissue existed, pathologist review of H&E sections prioritized samples with histologically apparent lymphocytes for sequencing. The study profiled TCR beta repertoires across many tissues from research autopsies of patients with and without GVHD, plus mouse models of GVHD. The human part of the study was a prospective observational study with no blinding and no randomization.

This clone has more than one count but fewer than ten. Its antigen is still unknown. Base qualities are not provided; no much larger clone lies one nucleotide away. Distinct nucleotide sequences in the sample also encode this CDR3. General study outcomes and caveats: Blood and spleen T cells captured only a limited portion of the TCR repertoire detected in tissues, in both patients and mice. Only a few T cell clones appeared in more than one patient, yet motif-based clustering showed tissue-specific repertoire signatures that were shared between patients. Within patients, how anatomically similar tissues were was a major factor shaping TCR repertoire composition, regardless of disease or transplant status. For the non-GVHD comparator patients, no blood samples were available. The patient cohort was small and varied clinically, and sampling depth was recognized as a limitation. Which tissue TCRs were alloreactive or antigen-specific was not determined in the study, and some clones might have been persisting host cells.

The protocol used for the library was the immunoSEQ multiplex PCR assay. TCRbeta CDR3 sequencing was done by Adaptive Biotechnologies at survey depth, reporting CDR3 sequences, V/J genes, productive frequency and template counts. TCR beta CDR3 regions were amplified from genomic DNA instead of RNA. Processing in the source paper ran as follows. Jensen-Shannon divergence was used to quantify pairwise repertoire overlap between tissues, with a value of 1 indicating complete divergence and a value of 0 indicating identical repertoires. Tissues were clustered by single-linkage agglomerative hierarchical clustering of pairwise JSD values and displayed as dendrograms. All patient samples were analyzed with GLIPH2 using simulation_depth 1000, kmer_min_depth 3 and cdr3_length_cutoff 8, and only groups containing more than two unique CDR3s were kept. A standardized tissue-overlap score extrapolated Jaccard GLIPH-group overlap across patients to a standard repertoire size of 1000 clones. To look at how diversity was associated with clinical or experimental variables, linear mixed-effect models were used, with tissue treated as a fixed effect and individual treated as a random effect. TCRdb retrieved this table from immuneACCESS and kept in-frame rearrangements only. Not all clones are present; in checked studies, unresolved V genes account for under half, and no reason is known for the remainder. The D gene and trimming were derived from the DNA, and the V and J assignments and clone size from that table. The sample table shows roughly 10,000 clones, and roughly 60% are seen once. Jointly, the top ten make up 9.6% of the sample.

CDR1 and CDR2 were assigned from the germline V gene as MGHDK and SYGVNS. From its cysteine to its phenylalanine, the CDR3 spans 14 amino acids. This entry keeps only the CDR3 DNA: 42 bases, framed from base 1. Cut back by 4 bases and 5 bases, the V and J ends lie 11 bases apart. The sample's time point label, in plain terms: human tissue collected at research (rapid) autopsy. For comparison, three non-HCT patients with other cancers were selected retrospectively, each having at least five GI tract samples and no known GI disease at death. Autopsy tissues included GI sites from esophagus to rectum, liver, skin and lymphoid organs including spleen, after a median post-mortem interval of around 9.8 hours. Each autopsy specimen was cut in two, with one portion flash-frozen in liquid nitrogen and the remainder formalin-fixed, and the outer muscle layers of GI specimens were removed. To extract genomic DNA from frozen tissues, either the Mag-Bind Blood & Tissue DNA HDQ 96 Kit on a Chemagic 360 or the DNeasy Blood & Tissue Kit was used. Extracted DNA was further purified with the Genomic DNA Clean & Concentrator-25 kit because of concern about red blood cell contamination.

The receptor was isolated from a woman between 18 and 50 years old with breast cancer. Sample: tissue from the jejunum, taken at autopsy. The rearrangement joined TRBV25-1 to TRBJ1-4, and the D gene may be TRBD1, 6 bases matching. CDR3 region: CASSGGGGNEKLFF. DNA sequence: TGTGCCAGCAGTGGAGGGGGGGGGAATGAAAAACTGTTTTTT.